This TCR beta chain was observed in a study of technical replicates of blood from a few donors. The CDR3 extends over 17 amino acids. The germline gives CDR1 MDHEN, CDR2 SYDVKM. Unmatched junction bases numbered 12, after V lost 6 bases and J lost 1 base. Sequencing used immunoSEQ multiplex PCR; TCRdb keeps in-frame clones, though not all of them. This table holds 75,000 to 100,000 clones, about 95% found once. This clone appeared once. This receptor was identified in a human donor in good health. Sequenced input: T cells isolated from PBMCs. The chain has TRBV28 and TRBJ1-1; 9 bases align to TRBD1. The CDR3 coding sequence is TGTGCCAGCAGGGAGGACAGGGGAGGGGGAAAGAACACTGAAGCTTTCTTT. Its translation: CASREDRGGGKNTEAFF.